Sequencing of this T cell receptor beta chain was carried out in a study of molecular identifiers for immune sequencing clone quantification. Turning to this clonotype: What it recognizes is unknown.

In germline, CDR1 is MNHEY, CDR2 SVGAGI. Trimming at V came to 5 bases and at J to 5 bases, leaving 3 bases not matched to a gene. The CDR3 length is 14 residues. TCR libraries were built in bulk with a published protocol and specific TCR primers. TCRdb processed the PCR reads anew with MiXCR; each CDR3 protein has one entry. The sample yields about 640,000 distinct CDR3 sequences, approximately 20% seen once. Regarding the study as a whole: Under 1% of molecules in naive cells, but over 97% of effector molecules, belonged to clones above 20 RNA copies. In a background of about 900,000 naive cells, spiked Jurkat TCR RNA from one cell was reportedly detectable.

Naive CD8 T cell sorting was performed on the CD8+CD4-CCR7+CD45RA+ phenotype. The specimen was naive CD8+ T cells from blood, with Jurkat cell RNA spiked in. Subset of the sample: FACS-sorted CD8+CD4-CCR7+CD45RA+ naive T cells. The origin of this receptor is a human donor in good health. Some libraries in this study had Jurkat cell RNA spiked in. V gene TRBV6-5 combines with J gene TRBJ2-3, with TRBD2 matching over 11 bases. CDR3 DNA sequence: TGTGCCAGCAGTCAACTAGCGGGGGTAGATACGCAGTATTTT. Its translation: CASSQLAGVDTQYF.